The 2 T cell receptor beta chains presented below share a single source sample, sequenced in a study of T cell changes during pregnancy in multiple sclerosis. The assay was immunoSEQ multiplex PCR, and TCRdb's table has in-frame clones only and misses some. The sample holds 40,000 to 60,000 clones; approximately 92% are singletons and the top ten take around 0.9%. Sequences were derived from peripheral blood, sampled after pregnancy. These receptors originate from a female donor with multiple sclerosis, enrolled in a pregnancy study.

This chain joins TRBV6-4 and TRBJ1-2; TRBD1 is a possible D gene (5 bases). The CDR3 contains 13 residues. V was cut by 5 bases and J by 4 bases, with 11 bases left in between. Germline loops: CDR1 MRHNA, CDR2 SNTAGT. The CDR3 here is CASSFGGTYGYTF. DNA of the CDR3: TGTGCCAGCAGTTTCGGGGGAACCTATGGCTACACCTTC.

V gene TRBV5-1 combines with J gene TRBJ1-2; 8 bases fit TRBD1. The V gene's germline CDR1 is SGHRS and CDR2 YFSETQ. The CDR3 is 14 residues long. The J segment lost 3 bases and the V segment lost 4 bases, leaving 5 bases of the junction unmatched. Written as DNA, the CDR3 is TGCGCCAGCAGCGCGACAGGGGCACACTATGGCTACACCTTC. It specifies CASSATGAHYGYTF.